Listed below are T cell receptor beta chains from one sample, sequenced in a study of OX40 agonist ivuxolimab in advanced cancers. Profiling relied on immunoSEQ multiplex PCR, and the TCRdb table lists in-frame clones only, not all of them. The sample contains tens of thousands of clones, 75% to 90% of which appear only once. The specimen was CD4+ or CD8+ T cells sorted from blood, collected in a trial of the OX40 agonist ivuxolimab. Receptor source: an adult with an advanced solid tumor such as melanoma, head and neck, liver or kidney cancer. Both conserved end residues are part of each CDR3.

CAISELATAQFNYGYTF TRBV10-3
CASSLRDGIYGYTF TRBV5-4
CASSPETGRLLEAFF TRBV6-5
CASSVGPRGADTQYF TRBV2
CASSLAGLRAGNTEAFF TRBV28
CASSQGAQETQYF TRBV6-1
CASSTGQFEAFF TRBV18
CASSLLRGLYNEQFF TRBV28
CASSPLQGLANTGELFF TRBV9
CASSFGAETQYF TRBV6-6
CASSYGTANQPQHF TRBV6-6
CASIRTGFYGYTF TRBV2
CASSGAGNVQETQYF TRBV5-1
CASSLWTSGRPGELFF TRBV28
CASSADRPKEAFF TRBV7-2
CASSQVVIGSPLHF TRBV14
CASSLRLVSEQYF TRBV28
CASSTIDSFMNTEAFF TRBV19
CASSLFQGANEKLFF TRBV11-3
CASSIDSGSRYGYTF TRBV19
CTSSPAGEETQYF TRBV1
CASSLPGLAGVNEQFF TRBV5-1
CASSVGSDTQYF TRBV9
CASSYSGRADTQYF TRBV6-5
CASSHPGTGRGGTEAFF TRBV4-1
CASRTGAYEQYF TRBV28
CASSRVRQGCDTEAFF TRBV21-1
CASSPIQYGYTF TRBV18
CASSLGTGAEYGYTF TRBV11-2
CASSQSGRSYNEQFF TRBV27
CASSFTQGVYNEQFF TRBV7-2
CASSFGPPQYF TRBV7-9
CASSSGTGPVGANVLTF TRBV19
CASSVSGTGGSNQPQHF TRBV19
CASSRQGGSYEQYF TRBV19
CASSSSGGLKYF TRBV7-8